This record covers a single TCR beta chain. Patients from Seattle were sampled longitudinally, starting during active infection. The data are from a study of blood T cell repertoires in COVID-19. Study summary: Researchers got acute and convalescent COVID-19 samples from the United States, Italy and Spain. From T cells, B-cell-depleted T cells, or PBMCs came the material, which was cDNA or gDNA.

The repertoire was sequenced with immunoSEQ multiplex PCR; TCRdb's copy has only in-frame clones and lacks some. The repertoire holds approximately 530,000 clones, with 85% to 90% as singletons. Germline V gives CDR1 SGDLS, CDR2 YYNGEE. Trimming pared 2 bases from V and 4 bases from J, leaving 8 bases between. The CDR3 runs to 13 residues. The rearrangement joins TRBV9 to TRBJ2-3; tentatively, D is TRBD2 (5 bases). Sequencing used peripheral blood. The TCR sequence derives from a woman between 45 and 65 years old with COVID-19, enrolled during active disease. The CDR3, as DNA: TGTGCCAGCAGCGTCGGGAACCCAGATACGCAGTATTTT. This codes for CASSVGNPDTQYF.